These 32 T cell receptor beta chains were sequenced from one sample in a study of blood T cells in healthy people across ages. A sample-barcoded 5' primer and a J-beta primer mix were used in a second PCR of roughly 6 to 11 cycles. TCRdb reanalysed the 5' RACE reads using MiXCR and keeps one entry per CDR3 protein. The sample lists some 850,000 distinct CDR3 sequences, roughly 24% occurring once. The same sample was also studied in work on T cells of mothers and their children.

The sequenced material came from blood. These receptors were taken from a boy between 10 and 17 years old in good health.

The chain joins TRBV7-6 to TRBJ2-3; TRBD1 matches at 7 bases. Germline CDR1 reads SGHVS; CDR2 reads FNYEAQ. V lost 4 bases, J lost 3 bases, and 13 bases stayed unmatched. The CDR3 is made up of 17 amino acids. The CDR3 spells CASSSILARGQTDTQYF. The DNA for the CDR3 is TGTGCCAGCAGCTCCATCCTAGCTAGGGGGCAAACAGATACGCAGTATTTT.

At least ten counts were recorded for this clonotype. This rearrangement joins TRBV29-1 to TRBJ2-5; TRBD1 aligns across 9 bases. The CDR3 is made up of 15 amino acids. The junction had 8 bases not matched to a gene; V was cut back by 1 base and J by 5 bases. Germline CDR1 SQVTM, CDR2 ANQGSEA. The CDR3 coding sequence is TGCAGCGTTGAAGTAAAGGGACAGGGAGCGGAGACCCAGTACTTC. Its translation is CSVEVKGQGAETQYF.

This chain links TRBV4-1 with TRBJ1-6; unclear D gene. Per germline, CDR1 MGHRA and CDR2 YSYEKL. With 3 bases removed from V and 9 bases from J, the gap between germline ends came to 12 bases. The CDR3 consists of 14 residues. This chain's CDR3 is CASSQDPLGSPLHF. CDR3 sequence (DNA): TGCGCCAGCAGCCAGGACCCTTTGGGTTCACCCCTCCACTTT.

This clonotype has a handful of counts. CDR3 sequence reads: CASTLPSGTEAFF. As DNA, the CDR3 is TGTGCCAGCACTCTACCCTCGGGAACTGAAGCTTTCTTT. The V and J genes are TRBV6-6 and TRBJ1-1; D call uncertain. The length of the CDR3 is 13 residues. V lost 7 bases and J lost 5, with 14 bases in between. Germline V gene sequence: CDR1 MNHNY, CDR2 SVGAGI (reference sequence).

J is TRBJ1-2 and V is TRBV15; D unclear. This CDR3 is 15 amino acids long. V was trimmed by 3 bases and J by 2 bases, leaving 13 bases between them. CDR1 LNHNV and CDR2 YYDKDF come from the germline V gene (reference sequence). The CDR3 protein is CATSREETGNYGYTF. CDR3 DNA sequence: TGTGCCACCAGCAGGGAGGAAACGGGGAACTATGGCTACACCTTC.

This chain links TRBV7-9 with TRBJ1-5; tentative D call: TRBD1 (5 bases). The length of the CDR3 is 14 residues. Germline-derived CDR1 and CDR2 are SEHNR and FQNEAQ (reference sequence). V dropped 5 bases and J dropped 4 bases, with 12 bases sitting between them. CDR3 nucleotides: TGTGCCAGCAGCCCCAGAGGGGCGAATCAGCCCCAGCATTTT. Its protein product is CASSPRGANQPQHF.

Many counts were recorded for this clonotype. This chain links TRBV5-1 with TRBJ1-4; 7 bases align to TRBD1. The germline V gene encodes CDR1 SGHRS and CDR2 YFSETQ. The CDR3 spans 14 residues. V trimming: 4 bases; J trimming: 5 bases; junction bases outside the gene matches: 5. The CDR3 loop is CASSGDRRNEKLFF. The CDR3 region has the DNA TGCGCCAGCAGCGGGGACAGAAGAAATGAAAAACTGTTTTTT.

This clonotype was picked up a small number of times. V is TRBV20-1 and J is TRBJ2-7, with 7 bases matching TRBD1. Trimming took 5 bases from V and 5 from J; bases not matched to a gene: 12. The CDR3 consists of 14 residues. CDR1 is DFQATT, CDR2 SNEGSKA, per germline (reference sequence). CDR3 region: CSAAGSTGDHEQYF. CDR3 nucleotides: TGCAGTGCTGCCGGCTCCACAGGGGACCACGAGCAGTACTTC.

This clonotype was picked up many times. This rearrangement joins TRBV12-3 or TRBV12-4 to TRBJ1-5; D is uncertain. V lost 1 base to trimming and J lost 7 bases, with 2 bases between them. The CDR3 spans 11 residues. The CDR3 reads CASSLGQPQHF. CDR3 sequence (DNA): TGTGCCAGCAGTTTAGGACAGCCCCAGCATTTT.

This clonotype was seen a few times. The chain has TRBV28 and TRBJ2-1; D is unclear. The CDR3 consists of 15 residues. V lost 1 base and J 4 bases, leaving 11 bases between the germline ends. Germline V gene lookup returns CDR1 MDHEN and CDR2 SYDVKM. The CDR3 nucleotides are TGTGCCAGCAGTTTATTGCCCCAGCCATACAATGAGCAGTTCTTC. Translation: CASSLLPQPYNEQFF.

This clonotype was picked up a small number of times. The CDR3 nucleotides read TGTGCCAGCAGCTTAAGCCTAGTGGAAGCCGGGGAGCTGTTTTTT. Protein sequence: CASSLSLVEAGELFF. This chain uses TRBV7-2 with TRBJ2-2, with unresolved D. This CDR3 comprises 15 residues. Between the trimmed V and J ends, which lost 2 bases and 6 bases, there was a span of 13 bases. Germline assignment: CDR1 SGHTA and CDR2 FQGNSA. The full variable domain, completed using reference TRBV7-2 and TRBJ2-2, is GAGVSQSPSNKVTEKGKDVELRCDPISGHTALYWYRQSLGQGLEFLIYFQGNSAPDKSGLPSDRFSAERTGGSVSTLTIQRTQQEDSAVYLCASSLSLVEAGELFFGEGSRLTVL.

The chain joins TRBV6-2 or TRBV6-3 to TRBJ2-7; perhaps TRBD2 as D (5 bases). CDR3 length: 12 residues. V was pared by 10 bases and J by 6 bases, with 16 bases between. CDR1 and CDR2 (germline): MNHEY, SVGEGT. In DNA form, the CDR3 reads TGTGCCACCCTAGGACTGGAGCGCGAGCAGTACTTC. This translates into CATLGLEREQYF.

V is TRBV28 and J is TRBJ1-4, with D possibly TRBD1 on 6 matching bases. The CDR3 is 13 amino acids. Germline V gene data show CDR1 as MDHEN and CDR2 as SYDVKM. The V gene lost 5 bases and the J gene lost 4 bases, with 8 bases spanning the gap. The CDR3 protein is CASSPDSNEKLFF. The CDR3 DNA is TGTGCCAGCAGTCCGGACAGTAATGAAAAACTGTTTTTT.

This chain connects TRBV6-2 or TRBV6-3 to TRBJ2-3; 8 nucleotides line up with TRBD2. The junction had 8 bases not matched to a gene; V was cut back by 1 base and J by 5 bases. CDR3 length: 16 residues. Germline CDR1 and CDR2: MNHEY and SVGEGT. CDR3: CASSYLAGGQRDTQYF. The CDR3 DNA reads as TGTGCCAGCAGTTACTTGGCGGGGGGTCAGAGAGATACGCAGTATTTT.

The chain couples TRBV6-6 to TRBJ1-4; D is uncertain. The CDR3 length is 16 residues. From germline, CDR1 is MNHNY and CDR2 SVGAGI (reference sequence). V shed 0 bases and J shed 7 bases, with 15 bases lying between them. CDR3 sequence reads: CASSYSMAGSGEKLFF. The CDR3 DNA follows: TGTGCCAGCAGTTACTCGATGGCCGGCTCGGGTGAAAAACTGTTTTTT.

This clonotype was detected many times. CDR3: CSARDSAGAYEQYF. CDR3 sequence (DNA): TGCAGTGCTAGAGATTCGGCTGGCGCCTACGAGCAGTACTTC. The chain recombines TRBV20-1 with TRBJ2-7, with D unresolved. The CDR3 is made up of 14 amino acids. In germline, CDR1 is DFQATT, CDR2 SNEGSKA (reference sequence). The V and J ends lost 0 bases and 2 bases respectively, with 11 bases between them.

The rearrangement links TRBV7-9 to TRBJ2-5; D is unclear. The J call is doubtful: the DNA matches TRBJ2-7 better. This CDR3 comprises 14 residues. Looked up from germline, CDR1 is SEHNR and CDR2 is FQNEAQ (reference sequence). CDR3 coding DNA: TGTGCCAGCAGCTTCTTTGAGGACTCCTACGAGCAGTACTTC. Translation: CASSFFEDSYEQYF.

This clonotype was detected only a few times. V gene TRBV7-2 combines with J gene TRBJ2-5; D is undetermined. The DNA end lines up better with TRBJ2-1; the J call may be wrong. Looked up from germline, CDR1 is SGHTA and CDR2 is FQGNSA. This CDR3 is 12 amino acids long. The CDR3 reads CASSLASYEQFF. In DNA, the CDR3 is TGTGCCAGCAGCTTAGCGTCTTATGAGCAGTTCTTC.

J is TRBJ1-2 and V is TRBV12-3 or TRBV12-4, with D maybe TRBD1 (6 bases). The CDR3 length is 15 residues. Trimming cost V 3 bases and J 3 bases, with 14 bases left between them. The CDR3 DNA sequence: TGTGCCAGCAGTTTCGCCTCGACAGGTTACTATGGCTACACCTTC. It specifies CASSFASTGYYGYTF.

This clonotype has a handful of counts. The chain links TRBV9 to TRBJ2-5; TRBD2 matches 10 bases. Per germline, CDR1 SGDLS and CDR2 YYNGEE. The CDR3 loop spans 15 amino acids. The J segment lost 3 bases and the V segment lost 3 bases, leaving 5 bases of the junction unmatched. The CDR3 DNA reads TGTGCCAGCAGCGGTGAGAGCGGGGGGGAAGAGACCCAGTACTTC. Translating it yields CASSGESGGEETQYF.

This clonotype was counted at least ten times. For the CDR3, the DNA is TGTGCCAGCAGCCTTTCGGTCCTCCAAGAGACCCAGTACTTC. This sequence encodes CASSLSVLQETQYF. The chain joins TRBV4-2 to TRBJ2-5; D gene uncertain. Per germline, CDR1 LGHNA and CDR2 YNFKEQ. The CDR3 consists of 14 residues. Trimming removed 4 bases from V and 1 base from J, with 10 bases in between.

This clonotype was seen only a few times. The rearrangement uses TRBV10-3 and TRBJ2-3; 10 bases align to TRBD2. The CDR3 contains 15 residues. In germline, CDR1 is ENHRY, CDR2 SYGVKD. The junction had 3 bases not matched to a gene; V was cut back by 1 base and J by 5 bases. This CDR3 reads CAISEFSGGQDTQYF. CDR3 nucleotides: TGTGCCATCAGTGAGTTTAGCGGGGGGCAAGATACGCAGTATTTT.

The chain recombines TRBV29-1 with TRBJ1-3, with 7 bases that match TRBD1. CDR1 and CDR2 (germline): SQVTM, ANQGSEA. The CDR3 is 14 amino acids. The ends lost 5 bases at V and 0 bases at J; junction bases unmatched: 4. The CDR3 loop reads CSVRGQLSGNTIYF. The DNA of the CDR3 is TGCAGCGTTAGGGGACAGCTCTCTGGAAACACCATATATTTT.

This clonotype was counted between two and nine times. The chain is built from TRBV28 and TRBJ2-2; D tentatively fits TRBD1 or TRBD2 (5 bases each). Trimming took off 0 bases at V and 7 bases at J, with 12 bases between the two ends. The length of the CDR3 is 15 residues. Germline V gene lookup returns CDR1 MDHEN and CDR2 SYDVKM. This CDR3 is CASSLWRADIGELFF. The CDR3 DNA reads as TGTGCCAGCAGTTTATGGAGGGCGGACATCGGGGAGCTGTTTTTT.

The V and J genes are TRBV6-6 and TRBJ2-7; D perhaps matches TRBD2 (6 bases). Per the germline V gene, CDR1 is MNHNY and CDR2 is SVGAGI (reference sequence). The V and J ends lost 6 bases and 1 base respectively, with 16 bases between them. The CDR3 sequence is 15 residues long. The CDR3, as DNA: TGTGCCAGCAGCAACCTGTTGGAGGGGTCCTACGAGCAGTACGTC. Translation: CASSNLLEGSYEQYV.

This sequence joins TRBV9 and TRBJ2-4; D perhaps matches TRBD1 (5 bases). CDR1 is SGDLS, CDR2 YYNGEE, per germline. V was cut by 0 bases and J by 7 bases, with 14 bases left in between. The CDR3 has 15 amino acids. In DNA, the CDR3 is TGTGCCAGCAGCGTAGATTTGATCAGGGCCAACATTCAGTACTTC. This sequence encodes CASSVDLIRANIQYF.

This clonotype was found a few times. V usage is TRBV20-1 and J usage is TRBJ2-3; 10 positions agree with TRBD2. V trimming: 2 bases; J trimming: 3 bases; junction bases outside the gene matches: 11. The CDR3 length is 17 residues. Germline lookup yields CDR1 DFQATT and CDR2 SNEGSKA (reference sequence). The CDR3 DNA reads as TGCAGTGCTAGACCCAGCGGGGGGGCAAGTGTAACAGATACGCAGTATTTT. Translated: CSARPSGGASVTDTQYF.

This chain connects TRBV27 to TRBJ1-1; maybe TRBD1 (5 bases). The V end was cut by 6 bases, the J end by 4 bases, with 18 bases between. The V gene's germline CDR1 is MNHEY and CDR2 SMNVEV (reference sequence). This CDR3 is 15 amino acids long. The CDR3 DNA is TGTGCCAGCAGCCGCAGGGTAGGGTTGGGCACTGAAGCTTTCTTT. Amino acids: CASSRRVGLGTEAFF.

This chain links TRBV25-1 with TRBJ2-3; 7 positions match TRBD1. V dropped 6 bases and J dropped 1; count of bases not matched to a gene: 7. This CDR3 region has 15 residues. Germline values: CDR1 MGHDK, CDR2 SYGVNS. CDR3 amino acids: CASRLYRGGTDTQYF. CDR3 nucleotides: TGTGCCAGCAGATTATACAGGGGCGGCACAGATACGCAGTATTTT. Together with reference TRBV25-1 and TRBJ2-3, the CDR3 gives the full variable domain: EADIYQTPRYLVIGTGKKITLECSQTMGHDKMYWYQQDPGMELHLIHYSYGVNSTEKGDLSSESTVSRIRTEHFPLTLESARPSHTSQYLCASRLYRGGTDTQYFGPGTRLTVL.

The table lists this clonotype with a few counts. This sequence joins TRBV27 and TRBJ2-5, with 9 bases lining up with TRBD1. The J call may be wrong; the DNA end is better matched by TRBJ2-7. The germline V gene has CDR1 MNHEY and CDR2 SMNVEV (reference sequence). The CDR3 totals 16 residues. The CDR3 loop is CASSPNPGQGVHEQYF. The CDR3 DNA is TGTGCCAGCAGTCCCAACCCGGGACAGGGCGTACACGAGCAGTACTTC.

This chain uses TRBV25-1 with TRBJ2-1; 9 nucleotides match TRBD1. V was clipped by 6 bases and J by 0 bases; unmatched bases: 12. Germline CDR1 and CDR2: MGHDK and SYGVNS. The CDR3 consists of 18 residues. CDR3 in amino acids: CASRPGQGEVGSYNEQFF. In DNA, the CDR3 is TGTGCCAGCAGACCGGGACAGGGTGAGGTGGGCTCCTACAATGAGCAGTTCTTC.

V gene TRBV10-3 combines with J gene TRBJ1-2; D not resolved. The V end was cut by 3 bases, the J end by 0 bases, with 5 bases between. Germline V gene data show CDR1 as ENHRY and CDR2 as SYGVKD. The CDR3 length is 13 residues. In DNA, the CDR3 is TGTGCCATCAGTGACGGTTCTAACTATGGCTACACCTTC. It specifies CAISDGSNYGYTF.